Below, 10 T cell receptor beta chains from the same sample are listed, as sequenced in a study of blood T cell repertoires in COVID-19. Here immunoSEQ multiplex PCR was the method, and the copy in TCRdb shows in-frame clones only, minus some. Of approximately 220,000 clones in the sample, 84% were seen once. Sequenced input: peripheral blood. These receptors originate from a woman aged 55-69 years with acute or convalescent COVID-19.

This chain connects TRBV7-8 to TRBJ1-2; 9 bases line up with TRBD1. This CDR3 region has 17 residues. Losses at the gene ends were 5 bases for V and 3 bases for J; bases not matched to a gene: 13. Germline CDR1 and CDR2: SGHVS and FQNEAQ. The CDR3 reads CASSTVTGGMRDYGYTF. The CDR3 DNA reads TGTGCCAGCAGCACGGTGACAGGGGGGATGAGGGACTATGGCTACACCTTC.

The CDR3 region is CSANGGEKLFF. The CDR3 DNA sequence: TGCAGTGCTAATGGCGGAGAAAAACTGTTTTTT. The V gene is TRBV20-1, the J gene TRBJ1-4; D not certain. There are 11 residues in the CDR3. V shed 4 bases and J shed 8 bases, with 8 bases lying between them. Germline V lookup: CDR1 DFQATT, CDR2 SNEGSKA (reference sequence).

The chain joins TRBV2 to TRBJ2-1, with 8 nucleotides matching TRBD2. There are 16 residues in the CDR3. Germline V lookup: CDR1 SNHLY, CDR2 FYNNEI. J was trimmed by 1 base and V by 6 bases; bases with no gene match: 8. The CDR3 sequence is CASSKRGLGSYNEQFF. The DNA of the CDR3 is TGTGCCAGCAGCAAGCGGGGACTAGGGTCCTACAATGAGCAGTTCTTC.

The rearrangement uses TRBV6-4 and TRBJ2-2, with D possibly TRBD2 on 5 matching bases. V was pared by 8 bases and J by 2 bases, with 12 bases between. Germline-derived CDR1 and CDR2 are MRHNA and SNTAGT. CDR3 length: 14 residues. The CDR3 sequence: CASSPEGNTGELFF. The CDR3 DNA follows: TGTGCCAGCTCACCCGAGGGAAACACCGGGGAGCTGTTTTTT.

This chain links TRBV27 with TRBJ1-1; no clear D gene. Trimming removed 2 bases at V and 1 base at J, with 5 bases between. The CDR3 totals 13 residues. In germline, CDR1 is MNHEY, CDR2 SMNVEV (reference sequence). In DNA, the CDR3 is TGTGCCAGCAGTTTAAAACAGAACACTGAAGCTTTCTTT. Translating it yields CASSLKQNTEAFF.

The rearrangement uses TRBV7-3 and TRBJ2-3; TRBD2 might be the D (6 bases). The V gene lost 1 base and the J gene lost 5 bases, with 13 bases spanning the gap. This CDR3 spans 15 amino acids. Germline lookup yields CDR1 SGHTA and CDR2 FQGTGA. The DNA of the CDR3 is TGTGCCAGCAGCTTAAGGTTGGCGGGGATAGATACGCAGTATTTT. Residues: CASSLRLAGIDTQYF.

V and J are TRBV5-6 and TRBJ1-1; 8 bases map to TRBD1. The V segment lost 4 bases and the J segment 1 base; nucleotides outside the gene matches: 3. The CDR3 sequence is 14 residues long. Per the germline V gene, CDR1 is SGHDT and CDR2 is YYEEEE. The CDR3 region is CASSLTGGNTEAFF. As DNA, the CDR3 is TGTGCCAGCAGCCTTACAGGGGGGAACACTGAAGCTTTCTTT.

Only a few counts were recorded for this clone. V and J are TRBV5-1 and TRBJ2-7, with a tentative D call TRBD2 (5 bases). Germline V gene sequence: CDR1 SGHRS, CDR2 YFSETQ. The CDR3 runs 14 residues. V was shortened by 0 bases and J by 3 bases, with 10 bases between the two germline ends. The DNA of the CDR3 is TGCGCCAGCAGCTTGGCGGGGTTTGACTACGAGCAGTACTTC. Amino acids: CASSLAGFDYEQYF.

The chain recombines TRBV20-1 with TRBJ1-5; D not certain. The germline V gene has CDR1 DFQATT and CDR2 SNEGSKA (reference sequence). There are 11 residues in the CDR3. V lost 1 base to trimming and J lost 6 bases, with 4 bases between them. CDR3: CSARGGQPQHF. The CDR3 DNA reads TGCAGTGCTAGAGGAGGTCAGCCCCAGCATTTT.

The chain uses TRBV25-1 and TRBJ1-2, with 7 positions matching TRBD1. Germline CDR1 reads MGHDK; CDR2 reads SYGVNS. The junction had 4 bases not matched to a gene; V was cut back by 1 base and J by 8 bases. This CDR3 contains 13 residues. This chain's CDR3 is CASSELWTGGYTF. The CDR3 DNA reads as TGTGCCAGCAGTGAATTGTGGACAGGAGGCTACACCTTC.